This T cell receptor beta chain is drawn from a study of monozygotic twins with inflammatory bowel disease. TCRdb reprocessed the 5' RACE reads and stores each CDR3 protein as one record, lacking DNA. The sample table includes approximately 400,000 distinct CDR3 sequences. Germline V lookup: CDR1 SQVTM, CDR2 ANQGSEA. This CDR3 has 13 amino acids. The study, taken as a whole, reports: The study supported no single strong signal or clonotype linked to IBD. IBD patients displayed reduced TCRbeta diversity (inverse Simpson) when set against healthy co-twins.

On this clonotype itself: Antigen unknown.

The authors isolated total RNA from whole blood without sorting T cells. The source of this sequence is a human donor with ulcerative colitis or Crohn's disease, or a healthy co-twin of an affected twin (not recorded which). What was sequenced was blood. This chain uses TRBV29-1 with TRBJ2-3; the TRBD2 assignment by TCRdb is unverifiable without DNA. This chain's CDR3 is CSARGLESDTQYF.